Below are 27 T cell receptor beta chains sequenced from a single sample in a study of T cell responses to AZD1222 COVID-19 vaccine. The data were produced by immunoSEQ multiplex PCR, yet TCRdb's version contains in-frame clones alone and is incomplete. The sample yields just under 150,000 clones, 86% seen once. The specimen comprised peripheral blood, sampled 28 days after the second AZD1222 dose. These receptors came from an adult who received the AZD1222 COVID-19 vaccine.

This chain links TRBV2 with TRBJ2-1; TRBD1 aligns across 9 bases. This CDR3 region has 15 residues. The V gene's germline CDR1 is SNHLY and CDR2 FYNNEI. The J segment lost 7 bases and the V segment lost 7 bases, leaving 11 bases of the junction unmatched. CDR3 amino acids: CASNPEVGTGNEQFF. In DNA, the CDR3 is TGTGCCAGCAACCCGGAGGTGGGGACAGGGAATGAGCAGTTCTTC.

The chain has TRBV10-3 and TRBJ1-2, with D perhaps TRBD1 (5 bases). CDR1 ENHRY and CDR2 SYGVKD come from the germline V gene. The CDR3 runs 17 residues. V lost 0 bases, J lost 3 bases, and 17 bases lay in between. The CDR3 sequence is CAISESRPGGGDYGYTF. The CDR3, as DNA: TGTGCCATCAGTGAGTCCCGACCCGGCGGGGGGGACTATGGCTACACCTTC.

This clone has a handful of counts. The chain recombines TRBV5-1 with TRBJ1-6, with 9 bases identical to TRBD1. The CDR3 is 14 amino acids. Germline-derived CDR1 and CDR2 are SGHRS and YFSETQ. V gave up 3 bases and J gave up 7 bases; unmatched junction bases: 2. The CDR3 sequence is CASSSDRGNSPLHF. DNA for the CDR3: TGCGCCAGCAGCTCCGACAGGGGGAATTCACCCCTCCACTTT.

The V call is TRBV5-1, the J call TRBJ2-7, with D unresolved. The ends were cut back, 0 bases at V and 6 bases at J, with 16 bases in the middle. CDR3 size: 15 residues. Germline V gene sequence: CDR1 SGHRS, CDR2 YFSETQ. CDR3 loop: CASSLGFAGPIEQYF. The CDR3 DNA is TGCGCCAGCAGCTTGGGGTTCGCAGGACCTATCGAGCAGTACTTC.

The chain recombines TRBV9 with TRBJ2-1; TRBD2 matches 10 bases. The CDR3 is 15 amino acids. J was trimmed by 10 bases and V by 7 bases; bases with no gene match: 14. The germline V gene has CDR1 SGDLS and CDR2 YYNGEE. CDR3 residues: CASQGGLAGVREQFF. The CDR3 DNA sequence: TGTGCCAGCCAGGGGGGGCTAGCGGGAGTAAGGGAGCAGTTCTTC.

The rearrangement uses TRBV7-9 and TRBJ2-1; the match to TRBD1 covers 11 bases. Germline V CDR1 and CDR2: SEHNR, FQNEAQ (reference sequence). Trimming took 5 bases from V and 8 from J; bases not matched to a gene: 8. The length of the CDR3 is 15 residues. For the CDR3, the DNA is TGTGCCAGCAGCCAAGGGACAGGGGGGTGGCATGAGCAGTTCTTC. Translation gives CASSQGTGGWHEQFF.

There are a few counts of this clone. Here the CDR3 DNA reads TGTGCCAGCAGTTTATTTGGGGACAGTGCAGGAGCTTTCTTT. It encodes CASSLFGDSAGAFF. The chain carries TRBV28 and TRBJ1-1, with 7 bases identical to TRBD1. The V and J ends lost 1 base and 10 bases, in that order; junction bases with no gene match: 9. This CDR3 comprises 14 residues. CDR1 and CDR2 (germline): MDHEN, SYDVKM.

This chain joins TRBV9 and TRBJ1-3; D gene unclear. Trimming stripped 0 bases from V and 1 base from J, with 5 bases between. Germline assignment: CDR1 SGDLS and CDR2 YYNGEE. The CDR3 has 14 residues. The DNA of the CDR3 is TGTGCCAGCAGCGTAGATGGGTCTGGAAACACCATATATTTT. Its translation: CASSVDGSGNTIYF.

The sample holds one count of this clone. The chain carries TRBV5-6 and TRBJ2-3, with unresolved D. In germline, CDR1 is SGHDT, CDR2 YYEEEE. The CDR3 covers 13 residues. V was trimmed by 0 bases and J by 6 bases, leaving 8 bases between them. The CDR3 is CASSLELADTQYF. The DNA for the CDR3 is TGTGCCAGCAGCTTGGAACTGGCGGATACGCAGTATTTT.

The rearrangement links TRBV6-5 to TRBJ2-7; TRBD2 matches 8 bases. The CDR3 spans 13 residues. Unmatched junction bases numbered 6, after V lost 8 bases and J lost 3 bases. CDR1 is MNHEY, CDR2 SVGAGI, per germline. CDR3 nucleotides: TGTGCCAGCGGGGCCGGGACTAGCTACGAGCAGTACTTC. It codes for CASGAGTSYEQYF.

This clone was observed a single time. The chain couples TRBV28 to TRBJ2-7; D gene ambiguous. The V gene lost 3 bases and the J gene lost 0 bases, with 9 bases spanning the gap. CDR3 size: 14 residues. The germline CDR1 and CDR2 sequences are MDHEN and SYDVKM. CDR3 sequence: CASSLPLSSYEQYF. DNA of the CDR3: TGTGCCAGCAGTTTGCCCCTGAGCTCCTACGAGCAGTACTTC.

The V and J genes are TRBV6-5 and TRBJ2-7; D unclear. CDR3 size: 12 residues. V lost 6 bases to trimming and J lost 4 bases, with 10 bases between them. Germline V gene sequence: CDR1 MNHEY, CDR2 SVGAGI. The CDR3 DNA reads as TGTGCCAGCAGGGCAAGAACTTACGAGCAGTACTTC. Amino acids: CASRARTYEQYF.

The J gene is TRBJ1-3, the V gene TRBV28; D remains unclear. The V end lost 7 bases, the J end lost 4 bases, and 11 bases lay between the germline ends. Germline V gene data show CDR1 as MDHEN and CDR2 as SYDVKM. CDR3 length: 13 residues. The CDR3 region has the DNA TGTGCCAGCACCTCTTTCTCCGGAAACACCATATATTTT. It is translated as CASTSFSGNTIYF.

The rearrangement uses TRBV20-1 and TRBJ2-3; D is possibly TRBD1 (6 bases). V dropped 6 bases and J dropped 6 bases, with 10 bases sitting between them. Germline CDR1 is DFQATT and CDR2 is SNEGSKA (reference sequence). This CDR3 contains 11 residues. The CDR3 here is CSATRGDTQYF. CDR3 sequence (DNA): TGCAGTGCGACGAGGGGGGATACGCAGTATTTT.

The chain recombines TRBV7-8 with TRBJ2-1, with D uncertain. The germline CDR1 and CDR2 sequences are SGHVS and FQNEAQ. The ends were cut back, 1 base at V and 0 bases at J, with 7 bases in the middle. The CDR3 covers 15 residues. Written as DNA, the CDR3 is TGTGCCAGCAGCTTAGGACTGGACTCCTACAATGAGCAGTTCTTC. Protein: CASSLGLDSYNEQFF.

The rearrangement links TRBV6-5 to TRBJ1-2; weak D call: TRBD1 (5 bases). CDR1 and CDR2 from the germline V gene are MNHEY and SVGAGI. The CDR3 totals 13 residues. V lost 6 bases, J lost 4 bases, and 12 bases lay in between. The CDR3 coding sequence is TGTGCCAGCAGCGAGGGAGGGGCCTATGGCTACACCTTC. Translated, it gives CASSEGGAYGYTF.

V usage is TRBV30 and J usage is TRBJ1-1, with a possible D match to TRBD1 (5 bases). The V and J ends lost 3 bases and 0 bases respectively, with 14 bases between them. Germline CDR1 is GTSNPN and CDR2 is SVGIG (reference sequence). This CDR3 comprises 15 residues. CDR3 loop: CAWRLEGFMNTEAFF. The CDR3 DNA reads TGTGCCTGGAGACTAGAGGGGTTCATGAACACTGAAGCTTTCTTT.

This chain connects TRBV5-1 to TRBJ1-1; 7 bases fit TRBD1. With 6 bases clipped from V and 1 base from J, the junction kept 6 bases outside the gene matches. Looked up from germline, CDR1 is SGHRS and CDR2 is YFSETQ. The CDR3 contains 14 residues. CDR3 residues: CASTPGTENTEAFF. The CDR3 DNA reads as TGCGCCAGCACCCCCGGGACAGAGAACACTGAAGCTTTCTTT.

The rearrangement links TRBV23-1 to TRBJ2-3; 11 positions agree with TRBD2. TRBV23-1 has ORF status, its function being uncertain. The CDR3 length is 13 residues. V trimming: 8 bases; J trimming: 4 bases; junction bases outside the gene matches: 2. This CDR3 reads CASLAGGADTQYF. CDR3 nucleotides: TGCGCCAGCCTAGCGGGGGGAGCAGATACGCAGTATTTT.

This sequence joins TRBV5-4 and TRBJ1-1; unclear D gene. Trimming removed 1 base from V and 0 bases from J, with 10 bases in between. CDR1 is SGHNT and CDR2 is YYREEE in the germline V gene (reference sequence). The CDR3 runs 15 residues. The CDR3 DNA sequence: TGTGCCAGCAGCTTGAAGACACCAATGAACACTGAAGCTTTCTTT. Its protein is CASSLKTPMNTEAFF.

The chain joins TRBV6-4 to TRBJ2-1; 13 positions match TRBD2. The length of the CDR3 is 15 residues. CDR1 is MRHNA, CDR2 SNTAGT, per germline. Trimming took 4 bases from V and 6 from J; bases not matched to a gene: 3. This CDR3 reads CASSALAGGGNEQFF. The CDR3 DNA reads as TGTGCCAGCAGTGCACTAGCGGGGGGGGGCAATGAGCAGTTCTTC.

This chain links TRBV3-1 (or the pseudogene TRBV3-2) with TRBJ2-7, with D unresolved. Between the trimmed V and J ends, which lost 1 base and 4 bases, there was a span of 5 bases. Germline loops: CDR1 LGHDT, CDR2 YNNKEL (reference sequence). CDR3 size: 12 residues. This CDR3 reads CASSQVGYEQYF. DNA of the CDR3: TGTGCCAGCAGCCAAGTGGGGTACGAGCAGTACTTC.

CDR3 loop: CATSPRGAHNGYTF. The DNA of the CDR3 is TGTGCCACCAGCCCTAGGGGGGCGCATAATGGCTACACCTTC. The gene calls are TRBV15 and TRBJ1-2; D is perhaps TRBD1 (6 bases). Germline V gene sequence: CDR1 LNHNV, CDR2 YYDKDF (reference sequence). V gave up 5 bases and J gave up 6 bases, with 16 bases separating them. The CDR3 runs 14 residues. The variable domain in full, completed from reference TRBV15 and TRBJ1-2, reads DAMVIQNPRYQVTQFGKPVTLSCSQTLNHNVMYWYQQKSSQAPKLLFHYYDKDFNNEADTPDNFQSRRPNTSFCFLDIRSPGLGDTAMYLCATSPRGAHNGYTFGSGTRLTVV.

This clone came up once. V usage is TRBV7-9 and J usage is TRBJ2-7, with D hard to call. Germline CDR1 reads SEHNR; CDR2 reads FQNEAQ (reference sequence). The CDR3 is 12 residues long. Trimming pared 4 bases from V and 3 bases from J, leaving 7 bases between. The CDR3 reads CASSSSIYEQYF. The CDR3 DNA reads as TGTGCCAGCAGCTCCTCTATCTACGAGCAGTACTTC.

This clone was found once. The CDR3 nucleotides read TGTGCCAGCAGAGCTGACGGGGAGACCCAGTACTTC. Translating gives CASRADGETQYF. The gene calls are TRBV25-1 and TRBJ2-5; D ambiguous. The CDR3 covers 12 residues. With 6 bases removed from V and 5 bases from J, the gap between germline ends came to 10 bases. The germline CDR1 and CDR2 sequences are MGHDK and SYGVNS. The full variable domain, in which reference TRBV25-1 and TRBJ2-5 provide the parts outside the CDR3, is EADIYQTPRYLVIGTGKKITLECSQTMGHDKMYWYQQDPGMELHLIHYSYGVNSTEKGDLSSESTVSRIRTEHFPLTLESARPSHTSQYLCASRADGETQYFGPGTRLLVL.

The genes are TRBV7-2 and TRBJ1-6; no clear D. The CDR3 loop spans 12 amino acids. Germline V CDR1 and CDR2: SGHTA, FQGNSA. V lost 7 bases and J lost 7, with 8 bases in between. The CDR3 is CASTLDNSPLHF. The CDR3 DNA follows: TGTGCCAGCACTCTAGACAATTCACCCCTCCACTTT.

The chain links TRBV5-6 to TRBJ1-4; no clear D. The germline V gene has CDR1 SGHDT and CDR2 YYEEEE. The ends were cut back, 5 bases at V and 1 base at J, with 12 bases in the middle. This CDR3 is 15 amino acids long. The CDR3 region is CASSLFYETNEKLFF. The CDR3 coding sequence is TGTGCCAGCAGTCTGTTTTACGAAACTAATGAAAAACTGTTTTTT.